Listed below are T cell receptor beta chains from one sample, sequenced in a study of shared clonotypes between healthy human individuals. TCRdb's table, derived via immunoSEQ multiplex PCR, lists solely in-frame clones and lacks some. The sample includes 2 million to 2.5 million clones, approximately 96% seen only once; the top ten take around 0.13%. Sequencing input: naive CD4+ T cells sorted from blood. Every receptor here comes from a man aged 18 to 30 in good health. CDR3s include the opening cysteine and the closing phenylalanine or tryptophan. Each record gives: clone size, D gene, V gene, J gene, CDR3 protein, CDR3 DNA. A D gene is named only where the DNA matches it firmly. Expanded clones are given a class, and other clones once, few, many or no size at all.

NA	NA	TRBV30	TRBJ2-5	CAWRMNTRQGTQYF	TGTGCCTGGAGGATGAACACTCGGCAAGGGACCCAGTACTTC
NA	TRBD1	TRBV10-3	TRBJ2-6	CAIRGTALFSGANVLTF	TGTGCCATCAGGGGGACAGCTTTATTCTCTGGGGCCAACGTCCTGACTTTC
NA	NA	TRBV30	TRBJ1-2	CAWSVRVADTGYTF	TGTGCCTGGAGTGTACGGGTGGCGGACACGGGCTACACCTTC
NA	NA	TRBV2	TRBJ1-6	CASSESGLKNSPLHF	TGTGCCAGCAGTGAATCCGGGTTAAAGAATTCACCCCTCCACTTT
NA	NA	TRBV28	TRBJ2-7	CASSFDSLGAYEQYF	TGTGCCAGCAGTTTCGACAGTCTGGGGGCCTACGAGCAGTACTTC
NA	NA	TRBV15	TRBJ2-2	CATSRVPGGELFF	TGTGCCACCAGCAGAGTTCCCGGCGGGGAGCTGTTTTTT
NA	NA	TRBV29-1	TRBJ1-2	CSVGDPIGYTF	TGCAGCGTAGGGGATCCTATTGGCTACACCTTC
NA	NA	TRBV6-6	TRBJ1-4	CASSYSMEKLFF	TGTGCCAGCAGTTACTCGATGGAAAAACTGTTTTTT
once	TRBD1	TRBV10-3	TRBJ2-1	CPGGDRVLDEQFF	TGCCCCGGTGGGGACAGGGTTTTAGATGAGCAGTTCTTC
few	NA	TRBV5-1	TRBJ1-3	CASSGGSSGNTIYF	TGCGCCAGCAGCGGGGGGAGCTCTGGAAACACCATATATTTT
NA	NA	TRBV4-1	TRBJ1-2	CASSHLGGLTNYGYTF	TGCGCCAGCAGCCATCTCGGCGGACTGACCAACTATGGCTACACCTTC
NA	NA	TRBV19	TRBJ1-4	CASSSREGTEKLFF	TGTGCCAGTAGTAGCCGGGAGGGGACTGAAAAACTGTTTTTT
NA	NA	TRBV7-6	TRBJ1-5	CASSSRAGRSSVYSNQPQHF	TGTGCCAGCAGCTCCCGGGCCGGACGTAGTTCTGTATATAGCAATCAGCCCCAGCATTTT
NA	TRBD1	TRBV25-1	TRBJ1-4	CASSEIRQGYEKLFF	TGTGCCAGCAGTGAGATACGACAGGGTTATGAAAAACTGTTTTTT
once	NA	TRBV5-1	TRBJ1-4	CASSSDSLYNEKLFF	TGCGCCAGCAGTTCAGACAGCTTGTATAATGAAAAGCTGTTTTTT
NA	NA	TRBV4-2	TRBJ1-1	CASSQDITGITEAFF	TGTGCCAGCAGCCAAGATATTACGGGAATCACTGAAGCTTTCTTT
NA	TRBD2	TRBV2	TRBJ2-1	CASSDSGRGDEQFF	TGTGCCAGCAGTGATAGCGGGAGAGGGGATGAGCAGTTCTTC
NA	NA	TRBV7-2	TRBJ2-7	CATSLDYEQYF	TGTGCCACCTCACTAGACTACGAGCAGTACTTC
NA	TRBD2	TRBV7-2	TRBJ2-1	CASSATGLASHNEQFF	TGTGCCAGCAGCGCAACCGGACTAGCGTCCCACAATGAGCAGTTCTTC
NA	TRBD1	TRBV5-8	TRBJ1-4	CASSTGDRGHRATNEKLFF	TGTGCCAGCAGCACCGGGGACAGGGGGCATCGTGCAACTAATGAAAAACTGTTTTTT
NA	TRBD2	TRBV7-3	TRBJ2-2	CASRSTPGLATGELFF	TGTGCCAGCAGGTCAACTCCGGGACTAGCGACCGGGGAGCTGTTTTTT
NA	NA	TRBV2	TRBJ2-2	CASSKGRKNTGELFF	TGTGCCAGCAGTAAAGGCAGAAAGAACACCGGGGAGCTGTTTTTT
NA	TRBD1	TRBV18	TRBJ2-1	CASSPGDRGRNEQFF	TGTGCCAGCTCACCAGGGGACAGGGGTCGCAATGAGCAGTTCTTC
NA	NA	TRBV7-2	TRBJ2-3	CASSQSGPGYYTQYF	TGTGCCAGCAGCCAAAGCGGGCCGGGTTACTATACGCAGTATTTT
NA	NA	TRBV7-9	TRBJ1-6	CASSQYRDRGSPLHF	TGTGCCAGCAGTCAATACAGGGACCGGGGGTCACCCCTCCACTTT
NA	TRBD1	TRBV5-1	TRBJ2-7	CASSRQGYEQYF	TGCGCCAGCAGCCGACAGGGCTACGAGCAGTACTTC
NA	TRBD1	TRBV7-2	TRBJ2-2	CASSTRTGRATGELFF	TGTGCCAGCAGCACTCGGACAGGTCGCGCAACCGGGGAGCTGTTTTTT
NA	TRBD1	TRBV10-2	TRBJ2-7	CASSESPGTGRKIYEQYF	TGCGCCAGCAGTGAGTCGCCGGGGACAGGGAGGAAGATCTACGAGCAGTACTTC